This T cell receptor beta chain was sequenced during a study of tumor-infiltrating lymphocytes in primary liver carcinoma. cDNA specific to TCR beta was made from around 530 ng of total RNA, with a constant-region primer employed for priming. A slightly modified ARM-PCR protocol with three nested multiplex PCR rounds produced these TCR beta libraries. Forward primers for TRBV1-TRBV30 and a C-beta reverse primer served the first two PCR rounds, at 10 cycles each. TCRdb recomputed calls from the multiplex PCR reads with MiXCR, one row per CDR3 protein. Of about 210,000 distinct CDR3 sequences in the sample, less than 70% were seen once. The CDR3 consists of 14 residues. The germline V gene encodes CDR1 MNHEY and CDR2 SVGAGI. Between the trimmed V and J ends, which lost 2 bases and 9 bases, there was a span of 14 bases. In the case of this clonotype: Possible read error: a much larger clone is one base away.

They got blood RNA out of unsorted whole blood and also pulled out germline DNA. HBV chronically infected the treatment-naive patients. The chain links TRBV6-5 to TRBJ2-1; TRBD2 might be the D (6 bases). The sequenced sample was peripheral blood. The sequence derives from a woman aged 55-69 years with primary liver carcinoma and hepatitis B virus infection. The CDR3 reads CASSYPTGVSEQFF. CDR3 DNA sequence: TGTGCCAGCAGTTACCCGACGGGAGTAAGTGAGCAGTTCTTC.